The 2 T cell receptor beta chains below all came from one sample that was sequenced in a study of blood T cell repertoires in COVID-19. Assay used: immunoSEQ multiplex PCR; TCRdb lists only in-frame clones, some missing. The profile shows about 160,000 clones, 77% of them singletons. The specimen sequenced was peripheral blood. The receptors come from a man aged 70 or older with acute or convalescent COVID-19.

This rearrangement joins TRBV9 to TRBJ2-7; D remains unclear. Between the trimmed V and J ends, which lost 1 base and 5 bases, there was a span of 10 bases. The CDR3 extends over 13 amino acids. The germline CDR1 and CDR2 sequences are SGDLS and YYNGEE. The CDR3 DNA follows: TGTGCCAGCAGCGTACGTCCCTTCGACGAGCAGTACTTC. Translating it yields CASSVRPFDEQYF.

This chain uses TRBV11-3 with TRBJ2-3; D perhaps matches TRBD2 (5 bases). The CDR3 spans 14 residues. The germline gives CDR1 SGHNT, CDR2 YENEEA. Trimming removed 5 bases at V and 1 base at J, with 10 bases between. CDR3 in amino acids: CASSRETGTDTQYF. DNA for the CDR3: TGTGCCAGCAGCCGGGAAACCGGCACAGATACGCAGTATTTT.